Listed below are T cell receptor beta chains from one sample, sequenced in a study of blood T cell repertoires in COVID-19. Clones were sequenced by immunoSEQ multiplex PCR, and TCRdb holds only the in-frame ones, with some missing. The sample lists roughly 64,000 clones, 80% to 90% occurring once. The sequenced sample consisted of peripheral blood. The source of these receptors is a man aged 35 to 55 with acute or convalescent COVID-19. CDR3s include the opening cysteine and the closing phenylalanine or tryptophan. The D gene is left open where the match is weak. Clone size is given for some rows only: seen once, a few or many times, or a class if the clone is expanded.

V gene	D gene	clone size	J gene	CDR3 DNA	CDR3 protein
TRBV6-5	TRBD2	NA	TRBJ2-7	TGTGCCAGCAGGGGGGGGAGGGAGCAGTACTTC	CASRGGREQYF
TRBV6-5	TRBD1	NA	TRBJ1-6	TGTGCCAGCAGTCAGGACAGGGGAAATTCACCCCTCCACTTT	CASSQDRGNSPLHF
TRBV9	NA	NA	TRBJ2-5	TGTGCCAGCAGCGTAGCGGGGTTAGAGACCCAGTACTTC	CASSVAGLETQYF
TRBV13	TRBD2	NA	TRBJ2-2	TGTGCCAGCAGCCCCACTAGCGGGGGGGCTAGTACCGGGGAGCTGTTTTTT	CASSPTSGGASTGELFF
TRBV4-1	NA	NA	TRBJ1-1	TGCGCCAGCAGCCAGCCACAGGGAGGGTGGGTAACGAACACTGAAGCTTTCTTT	CASSQPQGGWVTNTEAFF
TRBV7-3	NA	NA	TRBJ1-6	TGTGCCAGCAGCTCCCCGGGTTTGCCCCTCCACTTT	CASSSPGLPLHF
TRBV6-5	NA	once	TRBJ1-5	TGTGCCAGCAACCCAGACAGGACGGGCAATCAGCCCCAGCATTTT	CASNPDRTGNQPQHF
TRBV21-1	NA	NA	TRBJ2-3	TGTGCCAGCAGCGCCCCATACAGGGCCCCCACAGATACGCAGTATTTT	CASSAPYRAPTDTQYF
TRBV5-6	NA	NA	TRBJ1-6	TGTGCCAGCAGCTTGGGATTCGGGAATAATTCACCCCTCCACTTT	CASSLGFGNNSPLHF
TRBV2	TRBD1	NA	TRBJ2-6	TGTGCCGGAAGACAGGGATCCGGGGCCAACGTCCTGACTTTC	CAGRQGSGANVLTF
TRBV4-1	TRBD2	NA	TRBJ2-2	TGCGCCAGCAGCCGAAAGGGAGGGCGAGAGAACACCGGGGAGCTGTTTTTT	CASSRKGGRENTGELFF
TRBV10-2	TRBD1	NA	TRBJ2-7	TGCGCCAGCAGTGACGGGACAGGGGTTTCTGTGCAGTACTTC	CASSDGTGVSVQYF
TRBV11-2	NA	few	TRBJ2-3	TGTGCCAGCAGCGGCGAAATGGCAGGAGGGGACACAGATACGCAGTATTTT	CASSGEMAGGDTDTQYF
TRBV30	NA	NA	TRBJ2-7	TGTGCCTGGAGTGTTGGGACTGGGGCCTACGAGCAGTACTTC	CAWSVGTGAYEQYF
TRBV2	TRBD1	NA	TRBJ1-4	TGTGCCAGCAATCGCCTTCCGACAGGGAATGAAAAACTGTTTTTT	CASNRLPTGNEKLFF
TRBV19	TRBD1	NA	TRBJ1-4	TGTGCCAGTAGTTTAACCGGGACAGGGGTACGAGGGGGGGAAAAACTGTTTTTT	CASSLTGTGVRGGEKLFF
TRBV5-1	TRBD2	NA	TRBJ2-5	TGCGCCAGCAGCCCAGGCGGGGGGCTGATCGAGACCCAGTACTTC	CASSPGGGLIETQYF
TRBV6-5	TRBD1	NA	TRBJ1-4	TGTGCCAGCAGGGACAGGGTAGTTGAAAAACTGTTTTTT	CASRDRVVEKLFF
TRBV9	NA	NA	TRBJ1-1	TGTGCCAGCAGCGTAGAAGGGCGGGGATCAGCTTTCTTT	CASSVEGRGSAFF
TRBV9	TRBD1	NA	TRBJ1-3	TGTGCCAGCAGCGTAACTCCGGGACAGGGGACTGGAAACACCATATATTTT	CASSVTPGQGTGNTIYF
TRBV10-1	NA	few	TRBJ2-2	TGCGCCAGCAGTCGGGACAACACGAACACCGGGGAGCTGTTTTTT	CASSRDNTNTGELFF
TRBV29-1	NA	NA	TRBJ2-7	TGCAGCGTTGAAATTCCGGGCAGGGGAAATCTTGGCGAGCAGTACTTC	CSVEIPGRGNLGEQYF
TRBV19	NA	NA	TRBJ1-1	TGTGCCAGTAAGGACTTGAACACTGAAGCTTTCTTT	CASKDLNTEAFF
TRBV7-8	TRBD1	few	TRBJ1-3	TGTGCCAGCAGCTACCGTACGGGACAGGTTTCTGGAAACACCATATATTTT	CASSYRTGQVSGNTIYF
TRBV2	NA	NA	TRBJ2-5	TGTGCCAGCAGTGAACTCGGAGCGGGTGGAGGGGAGACCCAGTACTTC	CASSELGAGGGETQYF
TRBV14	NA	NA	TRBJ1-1	TGTGCCAGCAGCCCCCGCGGAAACACTGAAGCTTTCTTT	CASSPRGNTEAFF
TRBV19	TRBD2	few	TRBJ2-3	TGTGCCAGTTCGACTAGCGGGGGAGCAGATACGCAGTATTTT	CASSTSGGADTQYF
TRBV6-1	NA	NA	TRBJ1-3	TGTGCCAGCAGTGACCTTCACTACTCTGGAAACACCATATATTTT	CASSDLHYSGNTIYF
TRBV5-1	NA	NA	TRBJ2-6	TGCGCCAGCAAACGGGACTCTTCTGGGGCCAACGTCCTGACTTTC	CASKRDSSGANVLTF
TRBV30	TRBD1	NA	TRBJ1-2	TGTGCCTGGAGTCCCGCCGGGACAGGCCCGTCTCGGGGCTACACCTTC	CAWSPAGTGPSRGYTF
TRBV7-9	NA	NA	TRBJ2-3	TGTGCCAGCAGCGCTACCGGGGATACGCAGTATTTT	CASSATGDTQYF
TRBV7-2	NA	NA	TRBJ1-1	TGTGCCAGCAGTATTAGAGAGGATAGGACTGAAGCTTTCTTT	CASSIREDRTEAFF
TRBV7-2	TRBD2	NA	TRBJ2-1	TGTGCCAGCAGCTCGCGGGGGAGTCCCTACAATGAGCAGTTCTTC	CASSSRGSPYNEQFF
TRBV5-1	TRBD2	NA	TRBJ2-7	TGCGCCAGCAGCCAAACTAGCGGGGGGGCCGTCGCATTAATCTTC	CASSQTSGGAVALIF
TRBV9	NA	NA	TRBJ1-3	TGTGCCAGCAGCGTAGCTACAGGGAGCCAAGGAAACACCATATATTTT	CASSVATGSQGNTIYF
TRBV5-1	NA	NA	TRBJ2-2	TGCGCCAGCAGCTTGATTACTAGGGCTGCGGGGACCGGGGAGCTGTTTTTT	CASSLITRAAGTGELFF
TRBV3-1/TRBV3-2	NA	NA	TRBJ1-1	TGTGCCAGCAGCCCGAGGGCCCAGAACACTGAAGCTTTCTTT	CASSPRAQNTEAFF
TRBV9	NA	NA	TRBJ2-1	TGTGCCAGCAGCGTAGCCTTCACTCACCCGTACAATGAGCAGTTCTTC	CASSVAFTHPYNEQFF
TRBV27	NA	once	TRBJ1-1	TGTGCCAGCAGTTCACCCCCAAGAGGAATCGGGACTGAAGCTTTCTTT	CASSSPPRGIGTEAFF
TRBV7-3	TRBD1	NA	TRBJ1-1	TGTGCCAGCAGCTTAACCAGGGGGCTTACTGAAGCTTTCTTT	CASSLTRGLTEAFF
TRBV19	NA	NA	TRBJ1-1	TGTGCCAGTCGGAGGGGGGGAGGGACAACTGAAGCTTTCTTT	CASRRGGGTTEAFF
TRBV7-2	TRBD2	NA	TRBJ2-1	TGTGCCAGCAGCTACCAACCAGCCGGGGGGGCGGATGAGCAGTTCTTC	CASSYQPAGGADEQFF
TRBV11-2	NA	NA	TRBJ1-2	TGTGCCAGCAGCTTAGCTCTAGCAGAGAGTAACTATGGCTACACCTTC	CASSLALAESNYGYTF
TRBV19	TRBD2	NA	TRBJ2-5	TGTGCCAGTAGTATGAGAGCCAGCGGGGAACAAGAGACCCAGTACTTC	CASSMRASGEQETQYF
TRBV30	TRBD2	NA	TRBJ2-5	TGTGCCTGGAGTGAGGCTAGCGGGGGGGGGAAGACCCAGTACTTC	CAWSEASGGGKTQYF
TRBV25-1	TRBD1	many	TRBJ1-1	TGTGCCAGCAGTGAACCGGGACAGGATTGGGAAGCTTTCTTT	CASSEPGQDWEAFF
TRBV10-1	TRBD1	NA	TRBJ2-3	TGCGCCAGCAGTGAGTCCAAGGGACAGACCACAGATACGCAGTATTTT	CASSESKGQTTDTQYF
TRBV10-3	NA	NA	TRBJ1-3	TGTGCCATCAGGGATACAGGCGGCTCTGGAAACACCATATATTTT	CAIRDTGGSGNTIYF
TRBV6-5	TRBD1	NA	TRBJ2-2	TGTGCCACCCGGGACAGGGCATCCGGGGAGCTGTTTTTT	CATRDRASGELFF
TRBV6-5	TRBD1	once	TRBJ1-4	TGTGCCAGCAGTTTCGAGCCAGGGACAGGGAATGAAAAACTGTTTTTT	CASSFEPGTGNEKLFF
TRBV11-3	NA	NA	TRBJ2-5	TGTGCCAGCAGCACTACTAGCCAGGAGACCCAGTACTTC	CASSTTSQETQYF